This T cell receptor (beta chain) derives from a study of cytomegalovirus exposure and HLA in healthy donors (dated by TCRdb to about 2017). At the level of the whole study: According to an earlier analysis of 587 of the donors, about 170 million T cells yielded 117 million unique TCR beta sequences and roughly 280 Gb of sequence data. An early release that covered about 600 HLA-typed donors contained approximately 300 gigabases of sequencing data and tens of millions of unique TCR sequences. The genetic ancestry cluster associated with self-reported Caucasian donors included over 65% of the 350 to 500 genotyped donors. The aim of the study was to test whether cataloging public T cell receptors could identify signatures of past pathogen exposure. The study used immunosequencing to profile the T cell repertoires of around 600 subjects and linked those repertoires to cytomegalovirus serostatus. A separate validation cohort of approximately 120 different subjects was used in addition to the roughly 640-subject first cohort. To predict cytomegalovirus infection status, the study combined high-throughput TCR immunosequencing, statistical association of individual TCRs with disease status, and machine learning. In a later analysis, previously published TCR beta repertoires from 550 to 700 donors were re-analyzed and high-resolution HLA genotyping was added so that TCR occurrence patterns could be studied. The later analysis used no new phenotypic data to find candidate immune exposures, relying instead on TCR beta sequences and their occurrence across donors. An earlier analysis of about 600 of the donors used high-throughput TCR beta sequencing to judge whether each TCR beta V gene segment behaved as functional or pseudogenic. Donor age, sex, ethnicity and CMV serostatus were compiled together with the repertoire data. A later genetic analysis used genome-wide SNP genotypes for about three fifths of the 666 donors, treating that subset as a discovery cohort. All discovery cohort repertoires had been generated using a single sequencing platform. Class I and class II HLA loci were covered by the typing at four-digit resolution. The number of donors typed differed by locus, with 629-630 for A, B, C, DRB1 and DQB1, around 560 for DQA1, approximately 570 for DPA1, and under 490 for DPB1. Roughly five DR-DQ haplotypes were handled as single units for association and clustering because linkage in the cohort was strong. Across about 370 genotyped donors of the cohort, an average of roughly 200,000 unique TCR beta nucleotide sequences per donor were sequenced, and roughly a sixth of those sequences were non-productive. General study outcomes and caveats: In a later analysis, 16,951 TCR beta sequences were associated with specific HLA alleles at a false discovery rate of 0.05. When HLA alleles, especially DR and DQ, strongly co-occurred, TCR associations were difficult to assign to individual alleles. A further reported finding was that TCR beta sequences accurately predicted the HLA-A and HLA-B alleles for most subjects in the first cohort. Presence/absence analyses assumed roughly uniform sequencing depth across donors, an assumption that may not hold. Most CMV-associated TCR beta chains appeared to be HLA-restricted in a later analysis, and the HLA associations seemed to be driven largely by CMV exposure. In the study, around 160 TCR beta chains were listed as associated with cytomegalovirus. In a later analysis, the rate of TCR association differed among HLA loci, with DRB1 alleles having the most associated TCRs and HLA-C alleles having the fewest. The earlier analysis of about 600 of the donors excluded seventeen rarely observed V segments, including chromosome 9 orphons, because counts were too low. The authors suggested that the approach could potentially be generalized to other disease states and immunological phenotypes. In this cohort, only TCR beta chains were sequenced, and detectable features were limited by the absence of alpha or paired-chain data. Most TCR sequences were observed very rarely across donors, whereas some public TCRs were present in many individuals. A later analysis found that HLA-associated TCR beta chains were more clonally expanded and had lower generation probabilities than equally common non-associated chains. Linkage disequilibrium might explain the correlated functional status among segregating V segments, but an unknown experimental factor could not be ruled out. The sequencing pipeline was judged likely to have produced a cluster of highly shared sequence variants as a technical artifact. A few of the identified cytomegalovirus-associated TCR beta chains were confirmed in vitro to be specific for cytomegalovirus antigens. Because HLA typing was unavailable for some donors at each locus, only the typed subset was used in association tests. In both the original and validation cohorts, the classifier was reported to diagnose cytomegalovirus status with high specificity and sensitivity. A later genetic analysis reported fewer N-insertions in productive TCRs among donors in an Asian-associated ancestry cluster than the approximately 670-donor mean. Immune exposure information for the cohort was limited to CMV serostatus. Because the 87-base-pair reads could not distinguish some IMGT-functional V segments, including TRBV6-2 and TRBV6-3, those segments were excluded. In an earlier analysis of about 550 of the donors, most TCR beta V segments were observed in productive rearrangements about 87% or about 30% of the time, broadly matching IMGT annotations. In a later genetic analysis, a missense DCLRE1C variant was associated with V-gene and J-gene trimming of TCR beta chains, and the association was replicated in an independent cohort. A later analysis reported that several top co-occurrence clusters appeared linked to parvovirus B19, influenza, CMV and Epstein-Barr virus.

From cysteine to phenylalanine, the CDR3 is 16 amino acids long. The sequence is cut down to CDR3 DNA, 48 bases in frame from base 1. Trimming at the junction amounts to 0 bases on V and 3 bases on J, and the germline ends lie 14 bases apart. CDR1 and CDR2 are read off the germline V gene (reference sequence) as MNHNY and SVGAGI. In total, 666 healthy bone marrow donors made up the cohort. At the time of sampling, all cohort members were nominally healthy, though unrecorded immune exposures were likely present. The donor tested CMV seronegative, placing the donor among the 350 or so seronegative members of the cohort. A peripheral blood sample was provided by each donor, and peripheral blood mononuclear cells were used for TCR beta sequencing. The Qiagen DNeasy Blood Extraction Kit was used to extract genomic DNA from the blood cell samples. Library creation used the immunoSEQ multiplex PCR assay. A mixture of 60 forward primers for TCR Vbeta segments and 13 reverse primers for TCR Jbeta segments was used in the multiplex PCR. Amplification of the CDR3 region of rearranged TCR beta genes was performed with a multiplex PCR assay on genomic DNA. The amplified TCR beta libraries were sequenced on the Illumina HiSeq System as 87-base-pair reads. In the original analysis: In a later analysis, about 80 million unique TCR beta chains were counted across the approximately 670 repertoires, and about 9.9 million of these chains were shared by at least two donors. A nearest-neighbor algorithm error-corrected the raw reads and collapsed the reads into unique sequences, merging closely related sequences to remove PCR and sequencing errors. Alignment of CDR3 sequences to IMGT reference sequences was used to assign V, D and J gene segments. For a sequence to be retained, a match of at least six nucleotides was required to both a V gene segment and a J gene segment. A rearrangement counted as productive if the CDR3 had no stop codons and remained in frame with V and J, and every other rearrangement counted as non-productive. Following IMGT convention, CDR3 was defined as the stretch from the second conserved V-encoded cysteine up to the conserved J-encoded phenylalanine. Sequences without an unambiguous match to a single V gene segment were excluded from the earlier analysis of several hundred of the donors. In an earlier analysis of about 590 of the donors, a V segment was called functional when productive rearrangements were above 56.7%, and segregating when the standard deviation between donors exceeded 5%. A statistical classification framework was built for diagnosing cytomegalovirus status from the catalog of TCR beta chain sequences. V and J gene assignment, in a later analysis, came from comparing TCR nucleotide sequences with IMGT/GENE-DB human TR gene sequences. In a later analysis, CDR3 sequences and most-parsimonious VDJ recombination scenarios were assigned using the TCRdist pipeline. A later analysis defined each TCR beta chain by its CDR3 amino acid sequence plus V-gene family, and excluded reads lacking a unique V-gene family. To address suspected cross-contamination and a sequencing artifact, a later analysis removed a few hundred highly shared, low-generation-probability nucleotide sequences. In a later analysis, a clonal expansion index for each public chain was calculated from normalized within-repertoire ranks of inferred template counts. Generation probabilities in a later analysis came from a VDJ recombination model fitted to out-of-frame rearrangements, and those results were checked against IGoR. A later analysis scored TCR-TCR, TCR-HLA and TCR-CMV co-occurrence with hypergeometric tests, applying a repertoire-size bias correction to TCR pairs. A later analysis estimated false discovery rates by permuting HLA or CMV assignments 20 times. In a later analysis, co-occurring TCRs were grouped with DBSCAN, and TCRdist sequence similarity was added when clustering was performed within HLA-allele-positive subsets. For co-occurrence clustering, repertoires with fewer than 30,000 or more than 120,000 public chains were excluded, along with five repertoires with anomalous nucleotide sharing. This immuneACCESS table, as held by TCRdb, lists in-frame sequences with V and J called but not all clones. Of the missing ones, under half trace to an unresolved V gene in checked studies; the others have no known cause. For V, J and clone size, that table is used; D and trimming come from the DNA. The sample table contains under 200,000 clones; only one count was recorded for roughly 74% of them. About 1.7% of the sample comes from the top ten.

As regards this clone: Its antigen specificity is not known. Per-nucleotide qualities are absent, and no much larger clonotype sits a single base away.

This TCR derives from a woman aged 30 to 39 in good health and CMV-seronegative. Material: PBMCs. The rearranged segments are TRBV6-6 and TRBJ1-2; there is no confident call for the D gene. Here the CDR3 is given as CASSYSRGGHDYGYTF. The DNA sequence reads TGTGCCAGCAGTTACTCCCGGGGAGGGCATGACTATGGCTACACCTTC.